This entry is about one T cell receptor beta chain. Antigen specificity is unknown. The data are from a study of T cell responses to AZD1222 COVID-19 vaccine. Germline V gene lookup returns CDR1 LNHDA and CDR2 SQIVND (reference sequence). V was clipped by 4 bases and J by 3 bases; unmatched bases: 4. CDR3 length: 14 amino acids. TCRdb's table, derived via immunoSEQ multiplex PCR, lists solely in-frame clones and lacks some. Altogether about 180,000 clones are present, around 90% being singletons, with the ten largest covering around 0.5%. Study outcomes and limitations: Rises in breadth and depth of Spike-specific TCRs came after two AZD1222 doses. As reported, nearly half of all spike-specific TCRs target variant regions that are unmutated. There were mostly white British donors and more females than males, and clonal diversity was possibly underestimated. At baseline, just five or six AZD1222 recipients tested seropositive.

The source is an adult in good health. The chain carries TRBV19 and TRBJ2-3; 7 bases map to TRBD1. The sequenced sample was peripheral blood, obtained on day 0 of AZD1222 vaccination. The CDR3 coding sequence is TGTGCCAGTAGTACGACAGGGAAGACAGATACGCAGTATTTT. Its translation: CASSTTGKTDTQYF.